The rows below give T cell receptor beta chains drawn from one sample of a study of T cells in Graves' hyperthyroidism and ophthalmopathy. TCRdb independently ran MiXCR on the multiplex PCR reads; one entry per CDR3 protein. The sample contains more than 100,000 distinct CDR3 sequences, 40% to 50% of which appear only once. The sample taken for sequencing was blood. These receptors were obtained from a man in his forties with Graves' hyperthyroidism. Both conserved end residues are part of each CDR3.

cdr3_aa j_call v_call
CASSLFRDAPRSNEQFF TRBJ2-1 TRBV7-4
CASSFLGVSTDTQYF TRBJ2-3 TRBV7-2
CASSVEWQGGEAFF TRBJ1-1 TRBV9
CSARDPGTSGRGTGELFF TRBJ2-2 TRBV20-1
CASSPSPAGELFF TRBJ2-2 TRBV7-2
CSASLAGGTDTQYF TRBJ2-3 TRBV20-1
CATSRGGQGLNQETQYF TRBJ2-5 TRBV15
CASSDGAVYEQYF TRBJ2-7 TRBV6-4
CASSPGTGVNEQYF TRBJ2-7 TRBV18
CASSIDRGNQPQHF TRBJ1-5 TRBV19
CASSPSSGANEQYF TRBJ2-7 TRBV4-1
CASRIRFGGAPNTGELFF TRBJ2-2 TRBV6-4
CASGDKVRSTEAFF TRBJ1-1 TRBV3-1
CASSLGLAGVGEQYF TRBJ2-3 TRBV7-2
CARLTRDHFGGELAYNEQFF TRBJ2-1 TRBV7-2
CASSAQAGYQPQHF TRBJ1-5 TRBV2
CSVKKRGDNTGELFF TRBJ2-2 TRBV29-1
CASSLRLGEYNEQFF TRBJ2-1 TRBV7-8
CASSRTTKETQYF TRBJ2-5 TRBV18
CASSLVGTGNEQYF TRBJ2-7 TRBV25-1
CATSRQGNSQPQHF TRBJ1-5 TRBV15
CASSLAGTSGNTGEQFF TRBJ2-1 TRBV7-6
CASSSAGNFYGTYNEQFF TRBJ2-1 TRBV7-9
CASTPAEANVLTF TRBJ2-6 TRBV6-6
CASSQQTVDTEAFF TRBJ1-1 TRBV4-1
CATSRTGNEQYF TRBJ2-7 TRBV15
CATSREIQGSGANVLTF TRBJ2-6 TRBV15
CASSFRTGHHEHF TRBJ1-5 TRBV11-2
CASSLNRGQETQHF TRBJ1-5 TRBV7-2
CASGTSGQANTGELSW TRBJ2-2 TRBV7-8
CASSYGRDINEQYF TRBJ2-7 TRBV6-5
CGAKGPAGPKKGEQFF TRBJ2-1 TRBV20-1
CAPGRLEAFF TRBJ1-1 TRBV24-1
CASSQGPRVETQYF TRBJ2-5 TRBV12-3/TRBV12-4
CASSPRGEVGNTEAFF TRBJ1-1 TRBV13
CASSLEGGFRGELSF TRBJ2-2 TRBV5-1
CASSQVRREPYEQYF TRBJ2-7 TRBV4-1